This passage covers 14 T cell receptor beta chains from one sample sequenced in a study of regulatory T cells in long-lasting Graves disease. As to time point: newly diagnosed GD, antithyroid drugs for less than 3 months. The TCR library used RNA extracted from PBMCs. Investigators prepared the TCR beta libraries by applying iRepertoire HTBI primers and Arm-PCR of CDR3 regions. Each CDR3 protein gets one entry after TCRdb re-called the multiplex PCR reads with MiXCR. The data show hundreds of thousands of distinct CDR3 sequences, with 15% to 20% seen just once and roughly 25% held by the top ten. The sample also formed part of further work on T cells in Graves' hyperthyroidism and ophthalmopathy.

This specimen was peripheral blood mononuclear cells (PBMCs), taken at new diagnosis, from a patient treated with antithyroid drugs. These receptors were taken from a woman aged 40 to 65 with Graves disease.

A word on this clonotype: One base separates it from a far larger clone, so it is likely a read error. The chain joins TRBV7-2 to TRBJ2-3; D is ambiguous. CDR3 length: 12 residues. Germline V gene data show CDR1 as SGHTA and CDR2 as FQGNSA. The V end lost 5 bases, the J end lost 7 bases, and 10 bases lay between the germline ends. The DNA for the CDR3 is TGTGCCAGCAGCCCCGTGTTGAATACGCAGTATTTT. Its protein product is CASSPVLNTQYF.

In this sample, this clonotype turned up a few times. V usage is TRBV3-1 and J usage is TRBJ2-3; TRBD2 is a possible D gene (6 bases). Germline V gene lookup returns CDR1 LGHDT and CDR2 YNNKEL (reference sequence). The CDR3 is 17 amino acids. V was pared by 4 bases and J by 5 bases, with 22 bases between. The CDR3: CASSPGSGGAGGDTQYF. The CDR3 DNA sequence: TGTGCCAGCAGCCCTGGGTCGGGCGGGGCAGGTGGAGATACGCAGTATTTT.

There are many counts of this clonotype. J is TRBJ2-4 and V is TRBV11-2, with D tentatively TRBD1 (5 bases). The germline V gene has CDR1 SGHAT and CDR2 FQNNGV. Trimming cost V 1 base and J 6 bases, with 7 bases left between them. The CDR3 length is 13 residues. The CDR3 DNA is TGTGCCAGCAGCTTAGTAGGGGCAAACATTCAGTACTTC. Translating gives CASSLVGANIQYF. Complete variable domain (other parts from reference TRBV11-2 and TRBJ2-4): EAGVAQSPRYKIIEKRQSVAFWCNPISGHATLYWYQQILGQGPKLLIQFQNNGVVDDSQLPKDRFSAERLKGVDSTLKIQPAKLEDSAVYLCASSLVGANIQYFGAGTRLSVL.

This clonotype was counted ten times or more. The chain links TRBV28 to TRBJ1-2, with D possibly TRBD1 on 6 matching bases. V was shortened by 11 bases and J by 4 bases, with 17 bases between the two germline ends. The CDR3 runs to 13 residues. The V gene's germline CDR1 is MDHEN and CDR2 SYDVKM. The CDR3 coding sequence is TGTGCCTCCCTCAGGGGCTCGGCCTATGGCTACACCTTC. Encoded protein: CASLRGSAYGYTF.

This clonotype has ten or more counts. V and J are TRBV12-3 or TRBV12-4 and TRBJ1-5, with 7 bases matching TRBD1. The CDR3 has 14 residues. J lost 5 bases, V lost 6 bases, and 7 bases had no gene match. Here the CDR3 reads CASRETGVDQPQHF. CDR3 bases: TGTGCCAGCAGAGAAACAGGGGTTGATCAGCCCCAGCATTTT.

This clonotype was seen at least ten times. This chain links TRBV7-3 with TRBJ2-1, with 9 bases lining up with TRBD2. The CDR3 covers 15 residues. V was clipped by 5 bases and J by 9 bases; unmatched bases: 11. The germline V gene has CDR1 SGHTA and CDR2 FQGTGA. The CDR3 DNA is TGTGCCAGCAGCCGTGAAGCGGGGGGAGGCAGTGAGCAGTTCTTC. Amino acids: CASSREAGGGSEQFF.

The chain's CDR3 is CASSRTSGVLETQYF. CDR3 in DNA: TGTGCCAGCAGCCGAACTAGCGGGGTCTTAGAGACCCAGTACTTC. This rearrangement joins TRBV7-8 to TRBJ2-5; the match to TRBD2 covers 10 bases. The length of the CDR3 is 15 residues. Germline CDR1 SGHVS, CDR2 FQNEAQ. The ends lost 5 bases at V and 4 bases at J; junction bases unmatched: 7.

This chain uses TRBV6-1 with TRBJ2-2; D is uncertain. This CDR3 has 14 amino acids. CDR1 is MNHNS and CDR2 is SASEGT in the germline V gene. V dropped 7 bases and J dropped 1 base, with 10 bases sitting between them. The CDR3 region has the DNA TGTGCCAGCATGGTGGACGGGAACACCGGGGAGCTGTTTTTT. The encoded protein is CASMVDGNTGELFF.

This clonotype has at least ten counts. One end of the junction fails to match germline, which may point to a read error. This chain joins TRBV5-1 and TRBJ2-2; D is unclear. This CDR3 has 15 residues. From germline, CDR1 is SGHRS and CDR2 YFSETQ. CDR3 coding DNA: TGTGCCAGCAGCTTACTGCTAGCGAACACCGGGGAGCTGTTTTTT. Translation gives CASSLLLANTGELFF.

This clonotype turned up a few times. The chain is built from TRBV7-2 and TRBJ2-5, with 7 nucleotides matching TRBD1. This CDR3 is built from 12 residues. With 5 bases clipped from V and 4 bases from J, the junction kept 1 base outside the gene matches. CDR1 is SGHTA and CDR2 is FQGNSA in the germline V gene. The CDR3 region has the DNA TGTGCCAGCAGCCAGGGGGTAGAGACCCAGTACTTC. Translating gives CASSQGVETQYF.

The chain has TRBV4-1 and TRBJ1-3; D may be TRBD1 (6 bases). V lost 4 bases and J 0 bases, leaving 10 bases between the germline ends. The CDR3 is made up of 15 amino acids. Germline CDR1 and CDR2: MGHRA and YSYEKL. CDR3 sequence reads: CASSPRTDSGNTIYF. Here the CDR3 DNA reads TGCGCCAGCAGCCCGCGGACAGACTCTGGAAACACCATATATTTT.

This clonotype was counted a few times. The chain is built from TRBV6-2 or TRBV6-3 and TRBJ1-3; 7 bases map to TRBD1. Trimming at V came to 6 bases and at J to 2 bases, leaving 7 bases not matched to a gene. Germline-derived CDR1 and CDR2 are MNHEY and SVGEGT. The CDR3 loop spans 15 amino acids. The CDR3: CASSRDRVAGNTIYF. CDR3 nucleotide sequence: TGTGCCAGCAGCCGAGACAGGGTGGCTGGAAACACCATATATTTT.

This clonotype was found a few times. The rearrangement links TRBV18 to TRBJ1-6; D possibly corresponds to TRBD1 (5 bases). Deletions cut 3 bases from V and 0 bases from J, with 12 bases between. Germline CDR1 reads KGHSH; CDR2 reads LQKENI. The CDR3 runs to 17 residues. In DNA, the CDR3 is TGTGCCAGCTCACCGGGACCGTCCGCCTCCTATAATTCACCCCTCCACTTT. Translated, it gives CASSPGPSASYNSPLHF.

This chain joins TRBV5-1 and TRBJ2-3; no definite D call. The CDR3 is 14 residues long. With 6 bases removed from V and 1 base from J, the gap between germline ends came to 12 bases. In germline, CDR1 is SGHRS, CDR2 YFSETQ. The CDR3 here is CASNFPDGTDTQYF. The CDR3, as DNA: TGCGCCAGCAACTTTCCTGACGGCACAGATACGCAGTATTTT.